A selection of T cell receptor beta chains follows, all from one sample in a study of Ad26.COV2.S vaccination and SARS-CoV-2 variants. TCRdb's table, derived via immunoSEQ multiplex PCR, lists solely in-frame clones and lacks some. The data show roughly 380,000 clones, about 85% seen once. The starting material was peripheral blood, obtained in a trial of Ad26.COV2.S vaccine versus placebo. These receptors all stem from a person between 18 and 60 years old who received the Ad26.COV2.S COVID-19 vaccine or a placebo. Both conserved end residues are part of each CDR3. The D gene is left open where the match is weak. The listing skips clone size in some rows; elsewhere it reads once, few, many or a size class.

TRBV5-4	14	TRBD1	once	TRBJ1-1	TGTGCCAGCAGCCAGGACAGGGCGAGCACTGAAGCTTTCTTT	CASSQDRASTEAFF
TRBV5-6	15	TRBD2	-	TRBJ2-7	TGTGCCAGCAAAAGGACTAGCGGAGGGGTCTACGAGCAGTACTTC	CASKRTSGGVYEQYF
TRBV18	16	-	few	TRBJ2-4	TGTGCCAGCTCACCACCGGGTCGAGTTGACAAAAACATTCAGTACTTC	CASSPPGRVDKNIQYF
TRBV6-2/TRBV6-3	17	-	once	TRBJ1-5	TGTGCCAGCAGCCCGAATATAGCCCGTGGCAATTTGCAGCCCCAGCATTTT	CASSPNIARGNLQPQHF
TRBV4-1	16	-	-	TRBJ2-3	TGCGCCAGCAGCCAAGAAATTGGAGCAGGTACAGATACGCAGTATTTT	CASSQEIGAGTDTQYF
TRBV6-5	13	TRBD1	-	TRBJ2-7	TGTGCCAGCGGCCGGGACAGCTCACGGGAGCAGTACTTC	CASGRDSSREQYF
TRBV12-5	15	-	-	TRBJ2-3	TGTGCTAGTGGTTTGACTAGCCCGAAGTCGAATACGCAGTATTTT	CASGLTSPKSNTQYF
TRBV12-3/TRBV12-4	13	TRBD1	-	TRBJ1-1	TGTGCCAGCCTGGAGACAGGGACAACTGAAGCTTTCTTT	CASLETGTTEAFF
TRBV5-1	14	-	-	TRBJ2-3	TGCGCCAGCAGCAGAGGGGAGCCCCCAGATACGCAGTATTTT	CASSRGEPPDTQYF
TRBV7-9	13	-	-	TRBJ2-5	TGTGCCAGCAGCGACTGGGCTCAGGAGACCCAGTACTTC	CASSDWAQETQYF
TRBV12-5	23	-	once	TRBJ1-1	TGTGCTAGTGGTTTGGTACTCGGCCCCTCTGACAGGCCCCAGCGTTGGATGAACACTGAAGCTTTCTTT	CASGLVLGPSDRPQRWMNTEAFF
TRBV19	15	-	-	TRBJ2-7	TGTGCCAGTAGCGAAGGGAGCCGAGGCCGTTACGAGCAGTACTTC	CASSEGSRGRYEQYF
TRBV5-1	16	TRBD2	-	TRBJ2-2	TGCGCCAGCAGCTCCGCGGGAGTTGCGAACACCGGGGAGCTGTTTTTT	CASSSAGVANTGELFF
TRBV11-2	14	-	many	TRBJ1-1	TGTGCCAGCGTTTCACTAGGACAGAACACTGAAGCTTTCTTT	CASVSLGQNTEAFF
TRBV19	14	-	once	TRBJ1-4	TGTGCCAGTAGACCGGGACTCCTTAATGAAAAACTGTTTTTT	CASRPGLLNEKLFF
TRBV2	11	TRBD1	once	TRBJ1-2	TGTGCCAGCGGGACAGACTATGGCTACACCTTC	CASGTDYGYTF
TRBV7-9	16	TRBD2	-	TRBJ2-2	TGTGCCAGCAGCCCACCCGCGGGAGGCGACACCGGGGAGCTGTTTTTT	CASSPPAGGDTGELFF
TRBV12-3/TRBV12-4	12	-	few	TRBJ1-1	TGTGCCAGCTGTTGGGGCCGCACTGAAGCTTTCTTT	CASCWGRTEAFF
TRBV4-1	15	TRBD2	-	TRBJ2-1	TGCGCCAGCAGCCAAGGCGAAGCGGGACACAATGAGCAGTTCTTC	CASSQGEAGHNEQFF
TRBV6-6	15	-	-	TRBJ1-3	TGTGCCAGCAGTTACCCCGAGGGGTCTGGAAACACCATATATTTT	CASSYPEGSGNTIYF
TRBV6-5	15	TRBD1	-	TRBJ2-7	TGTGCCAGCAGTTACTCCTTGACAGGGGGCGACGAGCAGTACTTC	CASSYSLTGGDEQYF
TRBV6-5	14	-	-	TRBJ2-5	TGTGCCAGCAGTCTCACTACGTACCAAGAGACCCAGTACTTC	CASSLTTYQETQYF
TRBV10-3	16	-	-	TRBJ2-7	TGTGCCATCAGTGAGTCGACTGGAACCAGTTTCTCAGAGCAGTACTTC	CAISESTGTSFSEQYF
TRBV3-1/TRBV3-2	12	TRBD2	-	TRBJ2-5	TGTGCCAGCAGCCAGGCTTCTAGCGGTCAGTACTTC	CASSQASSGQYF
TRBV3-1/TRBV3-2	12	-	-	TRBJ2-7	TGTGCCAGCAGCCAAGTACAATTTGAGCAGTACTTC	CASSQVQFEQYF
TRBV19	15	TRBD1	-	TRBJ2-7	TGTGCCAGTAGTATTTCGGGACAGGGGGTCCGCGAGCAGTACTTC	CASSISGQGVREQYF
TRBV19	15	-	-	TRBJ2-7	TGTGCCAGTAGTATCGAGGAGGGCGGTGCCTACGAGCAGTACTTC	CASSIEEGGAYEQYF
TRBV6-5	15	TRBD2	-	TRBJ2-1	TGTGCCAGCAGCCGACTAGCGGGAGGGTGGAATGAGCAGTTCTTC	CASSRLAGGWNEQFF
TRBV12-3/TRBV12-4	13	-	-	TRBJ2-1	TGTGCCAGCAGTGGCTGGCCGACGGATGAGCAGTTCTTC	CASSGWPTDEQFF
TRBV5-6	14	-	many	TRBJ1-2	TGTGCCAGCAGCTTGGTGGAGGTGCTGTATGGCTACACCTTC	CASSLVEVLYGYTF
TRBV15	15	-	-	TRBJ1-5	TGTGCCACCAGCAGAGACCAGTATAGCAATCAGCCCCAGCATTTT	CATSRDQYSNQPQHF
TRBV19	11	-	few	TRBJ1-3	TGTGCCAGTAGTATTGGAAACACCATATATTTT	CASSIGNTIYF
TRBV15	16	TRBD1	-	TRBJ1-3	TGTGCCACCAGCAGAGAGACGACAGGGGTTAGAAACACCATATATTTT	CATSRETTGVRNTIYF
TRBV7-2	16	TRBD2	-	TRBJ2-5	TGTGCCAGCAGCTTAGGACTAGCGGGAGGACAAGAGACCCAGTACTTC	CASSLGLAGGQETQYF
TRBV3-1/TRBV3-2	17	TRBD2	-	TRBJ2-7	TGTGCCAGCAGCCAAGAATGGGCTAGCGGGAACTCCTACGAGCAGTACTTC	CASSQEWASGNSYEQYF
TRBV27	16	-	few	TRBJ2-7	TGTGCCAGCAGTTCCTTAGGGGCAGGGGAGAGGGGCGAGCAGTACTTC	CASSSLGAGERGEQYF
TRBV9	15	TRBD2	-	TRBJ2-7	TGTGCCAGCAGCGTAAGGCTAGCGGTCTCCTACGAGCAGTACTTC	CASSVRLAVSYEQYF